These T cell receptor beta chains were read from a single sample in a study of blood T cell repertoires in COVID-19. Clones were sequenced by immunoSEQ multiplex PCR, and TCRdb holds only the in-frame ones, with some missing. The profile shows roughly 230,000 clones, about 80% of them singletons. The sample comprised PBMCs or T cells enriched from blood (not recorded which). These receptors were taken from a man aged 45 to 65 who had recovered from COVID-19. Each CDR3 is given with its conserved first and last residue. The D gene is left open where the match is weak. Clone sizes are given selectively: once, few, many, or a class where the clone is expanded.

cdr3_aa cdr3_nt clone_size j_call v_call d_call
CASRPGTANYGYTF TGTGCCAGCAGACCCGGGACAGCAAACTATGGCTACACCTTC . TRBJ1-2 TRBV28 TRBD1
CASNLGTGGWNEQFF TGTGCCAGCAACCTCGGGACAGGGGGGTGGAATGAGCAGTTCTTC . TRBJ2-1 TRBV11-2 TRBD1
CASSSSTGVSSGNTIYF TGTGCCAGCAGCTCCTCGACAGGGGTGAGCTCTGGAAACACCATATATTTT . TRBJ1-3 TRBV14 TRBD1
CSVEAENNYEQYF TGCAGCGTTGAAGCGGAGAATAATTACGAGCAGTACTTC . TRBJ2-7 TRBV29-1 .
CASGASDTDTQYF TGTGCCAGCGGTGCTAGCGACACAGATACGCAGTATTTT . TRBJ2-3 TRBV9 .
CASSLYPEGSPLHF TGTGCCAGCAGCTTATATCCCGAGGGATCACCCCTCCACTTT . TRBJ1-6 TRBV7-3 .
CASSRSGGEQETQYF TGTGCCAGCAGTCGTAGCGGGGGGGAGCAAGAGACCCAGTACTTC few TRBJ2-5 TRBV7-9 TRBD2
CASGLDSTDGYTF TGTGCTAGTGGTTTGGACAGCACCGACGGCTACACCTTC . TRBJ1-2 TRBV12-5 .
CASSHTGLAGGSTDTQYF TGTGCCAGCAGCCACACAGGACTAGCGGGGGGAAGCACAGATACGCAGTATTTT . TRBJ2-3 TRBV3-1/TRBV3-2 TRBD2
CASTGTGPYEQYF TGTGCCAGCACCGGGACAGGCCCCTACGAGCAGTACTTC . TRBJ2-7 TRBV21-1 .
CASSGQGMNTEAFF TGTGCCAGCAGCGGACAGGGGATGAACACTGAAGCTTTCTTT . TRBJ1-1 TRBV3-1/TRBV3-2 TRBD1
CASSPGELANSREQYF TGTGCCAGCAGCCCCGGGGAGCTAGCGAACTCACGGGAGCAGTACTTC . TRBJ2-7 TRBV11-2 .
CASSLGGATEKLFF TGTGCCAGCAGCTTGGGGGGCGCGACTGAAAAACTGTTTTTT . TRBJ1-4 TRBV5-5 .
CATSRGGGQHGELFF TGTGCCACCAGCAGAGGAGGGGGCCAGCACGGGGAGCTGTTTTTT once TRBJ2-2 TRBV15 TRBD1